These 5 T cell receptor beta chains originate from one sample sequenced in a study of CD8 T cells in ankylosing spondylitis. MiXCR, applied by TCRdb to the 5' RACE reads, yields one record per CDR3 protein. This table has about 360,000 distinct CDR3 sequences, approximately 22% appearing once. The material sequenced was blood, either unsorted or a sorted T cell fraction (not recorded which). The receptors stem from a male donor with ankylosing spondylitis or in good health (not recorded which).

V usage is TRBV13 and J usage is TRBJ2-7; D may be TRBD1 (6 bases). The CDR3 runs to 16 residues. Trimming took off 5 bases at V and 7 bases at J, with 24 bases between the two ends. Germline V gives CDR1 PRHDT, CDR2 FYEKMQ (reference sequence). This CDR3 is CASSPRSGAPSLEQYF. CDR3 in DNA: TGTGCCAGCAGCCCCCGATCAGGGGCCCCAAGCTTAGAGCAGTACTTC.

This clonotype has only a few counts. This CDR3 reads CASSWASNTGELFF. CDR3 DNA: TGTGCCAGCAGCTGGGCCTCGAACACCGGGGAGCTGTTTTTT. This chain joins TRBV11-2 and TRBJ2-2; D gene ambiguous. The length of the CDR3 is 14 residues. Germline V gene sequence: CDR1 SGHAT, CDR2 FQNNGV. V gave up 4 bases and J gave up 0 bases, with 6 bases separating them.

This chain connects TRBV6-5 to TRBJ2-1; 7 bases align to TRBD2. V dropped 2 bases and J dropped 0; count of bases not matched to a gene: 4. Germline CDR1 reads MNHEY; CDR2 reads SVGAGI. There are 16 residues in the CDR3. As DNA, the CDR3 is TGTGCCAGCAGTTACCAGCGGGGACCCTCCTACAATGAGCAGTTCTTC. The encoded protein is CASSYQRGPSYNEQFF.

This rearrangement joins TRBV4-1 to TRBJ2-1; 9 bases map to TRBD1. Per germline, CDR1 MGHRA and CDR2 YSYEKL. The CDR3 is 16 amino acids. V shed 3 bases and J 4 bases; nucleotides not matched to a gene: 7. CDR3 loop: CASSQNRGPRYNEQFF. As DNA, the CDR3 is TGCGCCAGCAGCCAGAACAGGGGGCCCCGATACAATGAGCAGTTCTTC.

The CDR3 region has the DNA TGTGCCAGCAGCTTGGTCCCACCGAACACCGGGGAGCTGTTTTTT. The encoded protein is CASSLVPPNTGELFF. V and J are TRBV5-5 and TRBJ2-2; no firm D call. V lost 0 bases, J lost 0 bases, and 6 bases lay in between. The germline gives CDR1 SGHKS, CDR2 YYEKEE (reference sequence). The CDR3 runs to 15 residues.